This TCR beta chain was sequenced during a study of radiation and T cells in renal cell carcinoma. Time point in this sample: baseline pretreatment blood. As for treatment: 15 Gy SBRT to primary tumor, nephrectomy 4 weeks later. V was trimmed by 4 bases and J by 2 bases, leaving 12 bases between them. The germline CDR1 and CDR2 sequences are SGHRS and YFSETQ. The length of the CDR3 is 14 residues. Sequencing was performed with immunoSEQ multiplex PCR; in TCRdb, only in-frame clones are kept and a portion is missing. Of about 49,000 clones listed, 83% are singletons. J is TRBJ1-2 and V is TRBV5-1; D is unresolved. The clonotype comes from a woman in her 70s with renal cell carcinoma. The sequences come from blood, collected from a patient whose treatment included radiotherapy and nephrectomy. CDR3 amino acids: CASSPTGENYGYTF. The CDR3 coding sequence is TGCGCCAGCAGCCCTACGGGCGAGAACTATGGCTACACCTTC.